This T cell receptor beta chain was documented in a study of blood T cell repertoires in COVID-19. CDR1 is MNHEY and CDR2 is SMNVEV in the germline V gene (reference sequence). The CDR3 loop spans 14 amino acids. J lost 8 bases, V lost 6 bases, and 9 bases had no gene match. Per the original data handling: Reference gene primer amplification gave nucleated cell count estimates. The assay was immunoSEQ multiplex PCR, and TCRdb's table has in-frame clones only and misses some. V and J calls and clone size are copied from that table; D and trimming were computed from the DNA. The sample has some 200,000 clones, approximately 80% seen once.

Sequencing input: peripheral blood. This clonotype originated in a woman aged 55-70 years who had recovered from COVID-19. This sequence joins TRBV27 and TRBJ1-4, with 7 bases aligning to TRBD1. The CDR3 DNA sequence: TGTGCCAGCAGCGTTACAGGGGTTCGGGAAAAACTGTTTTTT. Amino acid sequence: CASSVTGVREKLFF.